The rows below give T cell receptor beta chains drawn from one sample of a study of beta chain features in type 1 diabetes. This table comes from immunoSEQ multiplex PCR, and its TCRdb copy is limited to in-frame clones, with some not included. The profile shows a few hundred thousand clones, around 19% of them singletons. The sample comprised naive CD4+ T cells from blood. The source of these receptors is a woman between 18 and 30 years old in good health. Each CDR3 is given with its conserved first and last residue. Clone size is not always given. Where it is, it says once, few, many or a class for expanded clones.

v_call,clone_size,j_call,cdr3_aa
TRBV9,-,TRBJ2-3,CASSVGAGGTDTQYF
TRBV7-8,-,TRBJ1-6,CASSLVESNSPLHF
TRBV7-2,-,TRBJ2-3,CASSVLGAGADTQYF
TRBV7-2,few,TRBJ2-7,CASSQGDTPYEQYF
TRBV14,-,TRBJ2-6,CASSQGPGTGANVLTF
TRBV7-9,few,TRBJ1-1,CASSRQGDTEAFF
TRBV7-9,-,TRBJ1-2,CASSRPQGRANYGYTF
TRBV7-3,-,TRBJ2-3,CASSFRGADTQYF
TRBV12-5,-,TRBJ2-7,CASARSGQYEQYF
TRBV29-1,few,TRBJ2-2,CSGGQGSGELFF
TRBV7-2,-,TRBJ2-4,CASSFALTQGPQYF
TRBV30,-,TRBJ1-4,CARRGFSEKLFF
TRBV5-6,once,TRBJ2-7,CASSYYRGGEQYF
TRBV5-1,few,TRBJ2-7,CASRPGPGTSPGEQYF
TRBV28,few,TRBJ2-7,CASSRAGTRTYEQYF
TRBV10-2,-,TRBJ2-3,CASSPAGTGVSDTQYF
TRBV7-9,-,TRBJ2-5,CASSRVRGSQETQYF
TRBV13,-,TRBJ2-7,CASSLQGRSYEQYF
TRBV7-2,few,TRBJ1-5,CASSLVGGTNQPQHF
TRBV7-2,-,TRBJ2-1,CASSSPRGFYNEQFF
TRBV30,-,TRBJ2-7,CACTRGQDVYEQYF
TRBV4-1,-,TRBJ1-5,CASSPRGTVVESNQPQHF
TRBV18,few,TRBJ1-2,CASSPVDTTGYTF
TRBV7-9,-,TRBJ1-1,CASSNGQGANTEAFF
TRBV10-3,-,TRBJ2-5,CAISEDRDRETQYF
TRBV4-1,-,TRBJ1-2,CASSQPRTGANYGYTF
TRBV9,few,TRBJ2-3,CASSATGTWLRF
TRBV5-4,few,TRBJ2-5,CASSLSEETQYF
TRBV30,-,TRBJ1-2,CAWSRTGLYGYTF
TRBV29-1,few,TRBJ2-3,CSDSGTSGGRGDTQYF
TRBV30,few,TRBJ2-2,CAWSVDRERELFF
TRBV6-5,-,TRBJ1-6,CATRQGRSPLHF
TRBV6-5,-,TRBJ1-1,CASRPSGNDNTEAFF
TRBV5-1,once,TRBJ2-2,CASSWGTADTGELFF
TRBV5-4,few,TRBJ2-5,CASSSGLAGAGQETQYF
TRBV25-1,-,TRBJ2-3,CASSEWEGSRTDTQYF